The TCR beta chain under discussion was sequenced for a study of cytomegalovirus exposure and HLA in healthy donors. Broader study findings: A classifier reportedly called cytomegalovirus status with high sensitivity and specificity. In a later analysis, most CMV-associated TCR beta chains appeared HLA-restricted.

The primer mix had 60 Vbeta and 13 Jbeta primers. Clones were read by immunoSEQ multiplex PCR, and TCRdb kept only the in-frame ones, dropping some. The data contain over 150,000 clones, around 77% of them seen just once; the ten biggest clones take up roughly 3%. About this clone itself: No antigen is known for it.

This TCR was sampled from a woman in her thirties in good health and CMV-seronegative. Sample: PBMCs.

The CDR3 sequence is CASSQERNEKLFF. The CDR3 nucleotides are TGCGCCAGCAGCCAAGAGCGGAATGAAAAACTGTTTTTT. V gene TRBV4-1 combines with J gene TRBJ1-4, with D uncertain. This CDR3 is built from 13 residues. The V gene's germline CDR1 is MGHRA and CDR2 YSYEKL. V shed 0 bases and J shed 5 bases, with 4 bases lying between them.